Detailed here is one TCR beta chain. Its antigen is not identified. Vbeta (60) and Jbeta (13) primers were used in the PCR. Sequenced by immunoSEQ multiplex PCR; TCRdb stores in-frame clones only, minus some. In the table there are about 120,000 clones, about three quarters of which are singletons. The entry originates in a study of cytomegalovirus exposure and HLA in healthy donors. Overall study results and limits: When the data were analyzed later, several of the most significant clusters appeared to be linked to common viral pathogens. High sensitivity and specificity were reportedly achieved when the classifier diagnosed cytomegalovirus status.

V was shortened by 6 bases and J by 2 bases, with 11 bases between the two germline ends. Per the germline V gene, CDR1 is LNHDA and CDR2 is SQIVND (reference sequence). The CDR3 totals 13 residues. This clonotype was obtained from a man aged 60 to 75 in good health and CMV-seropositive. Sequencing used PBMCs. This rearrangement joins TRBV19 to TRBJ2-7, with D possibly being TRBD2 (5 bases). The CDR3 region has the DNA TGTGCCAGTAGCGGAGCAGCGGCCTACGAGCAGTACTTC. This sequence encodes CASSGAAAYEQYF.